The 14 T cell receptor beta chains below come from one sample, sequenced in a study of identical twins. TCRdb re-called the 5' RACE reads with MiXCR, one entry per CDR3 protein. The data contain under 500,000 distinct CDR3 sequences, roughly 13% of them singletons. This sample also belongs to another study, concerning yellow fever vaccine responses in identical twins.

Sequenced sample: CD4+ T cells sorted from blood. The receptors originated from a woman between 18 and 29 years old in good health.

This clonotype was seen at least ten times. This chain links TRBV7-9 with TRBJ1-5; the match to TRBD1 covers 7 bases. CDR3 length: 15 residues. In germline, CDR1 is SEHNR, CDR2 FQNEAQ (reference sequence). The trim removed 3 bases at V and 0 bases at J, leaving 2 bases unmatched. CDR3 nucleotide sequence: TGTGCCAGCAGCTTGACAGGGAATAGCAATCAGCCCCAGCATTTT. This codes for CASSLTGNSNQPQHF.

CDR3 sequence: CASSLKTSGRMRDTDTQYF. CDR3 DNA sequence: TGTGCCAGCAGTTTAAAGACTAGCGGGAGGATGAGGGATACAGATACGCAGTATTTT. The chain joins TRBV12-3 or TRBV12-4 to TRBJ2-3; 13 bases align to TRBD2. J lost 3 bases, V lost 2 bases, and 11 bases had no gene match. The CDR3 has 19 amino acids.

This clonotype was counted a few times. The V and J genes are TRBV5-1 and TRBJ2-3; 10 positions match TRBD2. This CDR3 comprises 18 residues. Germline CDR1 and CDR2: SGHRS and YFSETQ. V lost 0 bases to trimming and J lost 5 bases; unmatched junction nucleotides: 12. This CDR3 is CASSLGVATSGMLDTQYF. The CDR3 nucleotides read TGCGCCAGCAGCTTGGGAGTCGCCACTAGCGGGATGCTAGATACGCAGTATTTT.

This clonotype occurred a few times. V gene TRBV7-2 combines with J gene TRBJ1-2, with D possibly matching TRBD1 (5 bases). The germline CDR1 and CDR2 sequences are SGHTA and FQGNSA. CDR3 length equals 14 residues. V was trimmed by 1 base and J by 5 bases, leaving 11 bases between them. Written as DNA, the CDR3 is TGTGCCAGCAGCTTAGAGCCAGGGAGGTATGGCTACACCTTC. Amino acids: CASSLEPGRYGYTF.

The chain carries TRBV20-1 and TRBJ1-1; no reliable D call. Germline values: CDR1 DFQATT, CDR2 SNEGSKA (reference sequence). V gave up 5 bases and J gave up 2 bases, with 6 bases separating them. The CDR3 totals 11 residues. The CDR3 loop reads CSAERNTEAFF. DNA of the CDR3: TGCAGTGCTGAGAGAAACACTGAAGCTTTCTTT.

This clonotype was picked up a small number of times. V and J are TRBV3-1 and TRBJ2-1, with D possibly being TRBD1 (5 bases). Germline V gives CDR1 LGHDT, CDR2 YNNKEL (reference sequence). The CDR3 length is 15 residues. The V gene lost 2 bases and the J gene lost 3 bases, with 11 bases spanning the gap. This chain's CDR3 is CASSQNVGDYNEQFF. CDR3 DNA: TGTGCCAGCAGCCAAAACGTAGGGGACTACAATGAGCAGTTCTTC.

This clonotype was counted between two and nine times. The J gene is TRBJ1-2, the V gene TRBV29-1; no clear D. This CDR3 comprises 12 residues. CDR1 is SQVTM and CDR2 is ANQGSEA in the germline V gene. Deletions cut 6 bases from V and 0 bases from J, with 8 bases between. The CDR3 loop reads CSVRRSNYGYTF. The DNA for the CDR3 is TGCAGCGTAAGAAGGTCTAACTATGGCTACACCTTC.

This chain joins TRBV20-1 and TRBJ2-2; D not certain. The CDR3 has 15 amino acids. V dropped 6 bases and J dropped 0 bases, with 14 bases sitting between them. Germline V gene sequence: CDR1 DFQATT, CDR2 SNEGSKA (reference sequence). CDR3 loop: CSASLPLANTGELFF. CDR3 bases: TGCAGTGCCAGCCTCCCCCTTGCGAACACCGGGGAGCTGTTTTTT.

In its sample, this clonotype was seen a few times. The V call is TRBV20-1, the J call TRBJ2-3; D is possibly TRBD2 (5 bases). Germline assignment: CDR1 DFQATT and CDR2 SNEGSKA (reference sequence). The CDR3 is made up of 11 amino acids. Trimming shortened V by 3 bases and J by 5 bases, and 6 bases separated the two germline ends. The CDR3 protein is CSASAGDTQYF. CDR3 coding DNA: TGCAGTGCTAGTGCGGGAGATACGCAGTATTTT.

The CDR3: CASSSTSGRGWGQFF. In DNA, the CDR3 is TGTGCCAGCAGCTCGACTAGCGGGAGGGGCTGGGGGCAGTTCTTC. The chain combines TRBV12-3 or TRBV12-4 with TRBJ2-1; 14 nucleotides line up with TRBD2. This CDR3 comprises 15 residues. V shed 6 bases and J 12 bases; nucleotides not matched to a gene: 10.

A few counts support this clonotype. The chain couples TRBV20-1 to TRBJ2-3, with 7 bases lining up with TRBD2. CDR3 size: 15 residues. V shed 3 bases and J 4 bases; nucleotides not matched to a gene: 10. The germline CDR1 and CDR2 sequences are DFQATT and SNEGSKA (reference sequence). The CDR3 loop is CSASLTAGAPDTQYF. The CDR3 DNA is TGCAGTGCTAGCCTTACGGCGGGAGCCCCAGATACGCAGTATTTT.

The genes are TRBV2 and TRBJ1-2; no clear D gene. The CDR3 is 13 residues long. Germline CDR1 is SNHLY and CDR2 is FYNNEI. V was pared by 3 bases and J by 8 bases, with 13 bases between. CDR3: CASSDITVKGYTF. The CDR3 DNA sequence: TGTGCCAGCAGTGACATAACAGTTAAAGGCTACACCTTC.

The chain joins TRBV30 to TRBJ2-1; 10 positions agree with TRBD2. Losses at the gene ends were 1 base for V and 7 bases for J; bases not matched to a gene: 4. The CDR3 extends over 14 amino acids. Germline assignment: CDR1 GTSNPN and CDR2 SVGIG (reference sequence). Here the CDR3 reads CAWSESGRVNEQFF. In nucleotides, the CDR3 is TGTGCCTGGAGTGAGAGCGGGAGGGTAAATGAGCAGTTCTTC.

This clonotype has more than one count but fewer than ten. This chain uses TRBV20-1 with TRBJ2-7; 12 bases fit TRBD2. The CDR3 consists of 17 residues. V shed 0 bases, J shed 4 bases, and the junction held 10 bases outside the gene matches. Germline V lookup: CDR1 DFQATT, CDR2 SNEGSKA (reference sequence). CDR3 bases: TGCAGTGCTAGAGACCTAGGACTAGCGGGGCGAAATTACGAGCAGTACTTC. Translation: CSARDLGLAGRNYEQYF.